The entry below describes one T cell receptor beta chain. There is no known antigen for this receptor. No much larger clone exists at a distance of one base, and base qualities are not known. This specimen belongs to a study of cytomegalovirus exposure and HLA in healthy donors (dated by TCRdb to 2015 to 2018). About the investigation overall: According to a later analysis, one platform produced both the roughly 110 validation repertoires and the approximately 660 repertoires of the first cohort. The study aimed to test whether signatures of past pathogen exposure could be identified by cataloging public T cell receptors. Along with the approximately 650-subject first cohort, a separate validation cohort of over 90 different subjects was used. To predict cytomegalovirus infection status, the study brought together high-throughput TCR immunosequencing, statistical association of individual TCRs with disease status, and machine learning. Study-wide conclusions, independent of this receptor: The classifier was reported to diagnose cytomegalovirus status with high specificity and sensitivity in both the original cohort and the validation cohort. In vitro tests confirmed that a few of the cytomegalovirus-associated TCR beta chains recognize cytomegalovirus antigens. The authors suggested that the approach could potentially be extended to other disease states and immunological phenotypes. Most TCR sequences were observed very rarely across donors, whereas some public TCRs were present in many individuals. The validation cohort had no HLA typing available for a later analysis, so co-occurrence within that cohort was assessed over all 120 or so repertoires. Subsequent analysis determined that TCRs grouped into clusters in the first cohort also showed a tendency toward co-occurrence across the 90 to 150 validation repertoires, and approximately 93% of cluster scores exceeded 0. In the study, about 150 TCR beta chains were listed as associated with cytomegalovirus.

Compared with germline, V lacks 4 bases and J lacks 10 bases; bases without a gene match: 9. Inclusive of the bounding cysteine and phenylalanine, the CDR3 is 16 residues long. Only the CDR3 DNA stays, 48 bases, in frame from base 1. The germline V gene (reference sequence) provides CDR1 SGHNT and CDR2 YYREEE. The donors were included in the validation cohort of over a hundred subjects, a group kept apart from the roughly 690-subject first cohort. The protocol used for the library was the immunoSEQ multiplex PCR assay. The original pipeline was this. A statistical classification framework was built for diagnosing cytomegalovirus status from the catalog of TCR beta chain sequences. The table comes from immuneACCESS by way of TCRdb, which keeps in-frame sequences with V and J called. Part of the clones is missing from these tables; in studies checked, under half for an unresolved V gene and the rest for unknown reasons. V and J calls and clone size are those listed in that table; D and trimming were worked out from the DNA. This sample comprises approximately 270,000 clones, nearly 90% of them detected only once. Jointly, the top ten make up 0.35% to 0.4% of the sample.

The sample was PBMCs. The chain links TRBV5-4 with TRBJ2-1; TRBD2 agrees with 15 junctional bases. The receptor was derived from a woman in her late teens or twenties in good health and CMV-seronegative. The DNA sequence is TGTGCCAGCAGCCCCGAGGGACTAGCGGGGGGCCGGGAGCAGTTCTTC. It translates as CASSPEGLAGGREQFF.